This T cell receptor beta chain emerged from a study of T cells after yellow fever vaccination. This clonotype has only a few counts. From the 5' RACE reads, TCRdb called clonotypes with MiXCR, one entry per CDR3 protein. This sample yields some 500,000 distinct CDR3 sequences, of which 13% are seen a single time; roughly 13% belongs to the top ten. Trimming stripped 4 bases from V and 3 bases from J, with 12 bases between. Germline V gene sequence: CDR1 SQVTM, CDR2 ANQGSEA. CDR3 length equals 13 residues. The TCR originated in a man aged 25-45 years who received the YFV17D yellow fever vaccine. The source material was PBMCs, sampled on the day of the yellow fever booster vaccination. V gene TRBV29-1 combines with J gene TRBJ2-5; D is unclear. The CDR3 here is CSVASAAKETQYF. DNA for the CDR3: TGCAGCGTTGCCTCGGCGGCAAAAGAGACCCAGTACTTC.